What follows describes a single T cell receptor beta chain. The protocol was immunoSEQ multiplex PCR, while the TCRdb copy is restricted to in-frame clones and leaves out a portion. The table shows 130,000 or so clones, with 90% to 98% occurring only once. This entry belongs to a study of T cell changes during pregnancy in multiple sclerosis. The CDR3 has 13 amino acids. The germline V and J ends were trimmed by 4 bases and 6 bases, with 10 bases remaining between them. Germline V lookup: CDR1 MGHDK, CDR2 SYGVNS. The sample consisted of peripheral blood, taken after pregnancy. The origin of this receptor is a female donor with multiple sclerosis, enrolled in a pregnancy study. The genes are TRBV25-1 and TRBJ2-1; maybe TRBD2 (5 bases). In DNA form, the CDR3 reads TGTGCCAGCAGTGTGCTAGCCGGCAATGAGCAGTTCTTC. Its protein product is CASSVLAGNEQFF.